This T cell receptor beta chain stems from a study of blood T cells in healthy people across ages. Study conclusions and caveats: The study found more naive CD4+ cells and higher diversity in long-lived than aged donors.

The draw of peripheral blood yielded ten milliliters from each donor. This clonotype was seen a handful of times. Antigen: not known. The trim removed 5 bases at V and 0 bases at J, leaving 6 bases unmatched. This CDR3 comprises 16 residues. Germline V gene lookup returns CDR1 MDHEN and CDR2 SYDVKM. It was with a sample-barcoded 5' primer and a J-beta primer mix that a second PCR of about 6 to 12 cycles was run. Each cDNA molecule carried a tag from a template-switch adaptor that contained 12 random nucleotides. TCRdb analysed the 5' RACE reads with MiXCR anew, one entry per CDR3 protein. In the table there are about 930,000 distinct CDR3 sequences, 25% to 35% of which are singletons. These data also formed part of another study, on T cells of mothers and their children.

The chain uses TRBV28 and TRBJ2-3; 9 bases are shared with TRBD2. This clonotype originated in a woman aged 40 to 50 in good health. The sequenced material came from blood. In nucleotides, the CDR3 is TGTGCCAGCAGTCCACCAGCGGGGGGTAGCACAGATACGCAGTATTTT. Translation: CASSPPAGGSTDTQYF.